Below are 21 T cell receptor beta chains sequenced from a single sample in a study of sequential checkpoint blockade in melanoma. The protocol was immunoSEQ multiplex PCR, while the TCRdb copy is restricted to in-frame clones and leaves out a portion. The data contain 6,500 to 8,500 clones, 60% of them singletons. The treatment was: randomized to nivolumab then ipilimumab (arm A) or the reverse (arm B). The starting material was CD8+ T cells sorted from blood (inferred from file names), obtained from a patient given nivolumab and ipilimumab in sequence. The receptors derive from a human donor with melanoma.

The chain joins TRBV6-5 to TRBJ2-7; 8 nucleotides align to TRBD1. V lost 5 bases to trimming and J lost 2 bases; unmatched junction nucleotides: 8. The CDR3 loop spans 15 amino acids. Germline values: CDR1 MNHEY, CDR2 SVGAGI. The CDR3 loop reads CASSPGTGEPYEQYF. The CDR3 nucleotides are TGTGCCAGCAGTCCCGGGACAGGTGAACCCTACGAGCAGTACTTC.

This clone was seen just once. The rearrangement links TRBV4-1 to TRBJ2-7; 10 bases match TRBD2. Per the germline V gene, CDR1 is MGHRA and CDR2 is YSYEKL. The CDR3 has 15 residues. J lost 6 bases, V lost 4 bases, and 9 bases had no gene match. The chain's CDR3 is CASSLASGRAGEQYF. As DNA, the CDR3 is TGCGCCAGCAGCCTAGCGAGCGGGAGGGCCGGCGAGCAGTACTTC.

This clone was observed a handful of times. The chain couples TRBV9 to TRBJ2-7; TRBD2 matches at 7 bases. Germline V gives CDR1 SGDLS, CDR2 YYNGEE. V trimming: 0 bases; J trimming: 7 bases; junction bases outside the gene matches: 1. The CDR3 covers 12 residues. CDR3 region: CASSVGGGEQYF. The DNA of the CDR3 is TGTGCCAGCAGCGTAGGCGGGGGAGAGCAGTACTTC.

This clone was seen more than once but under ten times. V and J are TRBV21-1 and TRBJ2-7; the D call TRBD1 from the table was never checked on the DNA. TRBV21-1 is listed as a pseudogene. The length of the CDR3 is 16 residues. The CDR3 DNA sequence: TGTGCCAGCAGGGACGAGGGACAGGTCGCTTCGGACGAGCAGTACTTC. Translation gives CASRDEGQVASDEQYF.

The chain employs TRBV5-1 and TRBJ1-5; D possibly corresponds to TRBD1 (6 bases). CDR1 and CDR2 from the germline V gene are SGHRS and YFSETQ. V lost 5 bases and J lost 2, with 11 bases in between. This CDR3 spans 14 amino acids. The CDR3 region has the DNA TGCGCCAGCAGTCCCAGGGGAGGCAATCAGCCCCAGCATTTT. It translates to CASSPRGGNQPQHF.

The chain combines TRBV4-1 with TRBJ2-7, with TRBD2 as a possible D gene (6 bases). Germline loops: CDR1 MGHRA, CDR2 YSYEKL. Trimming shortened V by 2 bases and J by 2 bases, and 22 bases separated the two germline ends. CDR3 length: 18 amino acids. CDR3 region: CASSQFLRETSSPYEQYF. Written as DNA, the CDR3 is TGCGCCAGCAGCCAATTCCTCCGTGAGACTAGTAGTCCCTACGAGCAGTACTTC.

The CDR3 reads CASSIAHFPTGTDTEAFF. In DNA form, the CDR3 reads TGTGCCAGCTCAATTGCTCACTTCCCGACAGGGACCGACACTGAAGCTTTCTTT. The J gene is TRBJ1-1, the V gene TRBV18; 7 bases are a match to TRBD1. The CDR3 contains 18 residues. Germline CDR1 is KGHSH and CDR2 is LQKENI. The trim removed 5 bases at V and 3 bases at J, leaving 18 bases unmatched.

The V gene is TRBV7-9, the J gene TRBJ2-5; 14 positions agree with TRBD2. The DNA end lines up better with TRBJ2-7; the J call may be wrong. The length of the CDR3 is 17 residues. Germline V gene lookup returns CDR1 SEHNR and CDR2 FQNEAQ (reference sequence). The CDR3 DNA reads TGTGCCAGCAGCTTAGCGGGACTAGCGGGAGTCCGCTACGAGCAGTACTTC. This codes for CASSLAGLAGVRYEQYF.

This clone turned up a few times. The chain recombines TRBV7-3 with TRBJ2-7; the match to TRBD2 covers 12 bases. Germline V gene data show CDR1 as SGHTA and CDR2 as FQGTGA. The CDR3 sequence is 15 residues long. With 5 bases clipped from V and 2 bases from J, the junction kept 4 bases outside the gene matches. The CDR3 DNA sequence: TGTGCCAGCAGCGACGGACTAGCGGGGCCCTACGAGCAGTACTTC. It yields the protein CASSDGLAGPYEQYF. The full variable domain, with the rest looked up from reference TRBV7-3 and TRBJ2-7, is GAGVSQTPSNKVTEKGKYVELRCDPISGHTALYWYRQSLGQGPEFLIYFQGTGAADDSGLPNDRFFAVRPEGSVSTLKIQRTERGDSAVYLCASSDGLAGPYEQYFGPGTRLTVT.

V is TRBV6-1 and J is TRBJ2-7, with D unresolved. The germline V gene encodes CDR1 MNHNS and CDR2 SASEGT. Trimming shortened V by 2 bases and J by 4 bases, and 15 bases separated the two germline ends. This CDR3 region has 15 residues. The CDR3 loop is CASSEPSRWPYEQYF. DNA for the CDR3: TGTGCCAGCAGTGAACCTAGTCGCTGGCCTTACGAGCAGTACTTC.

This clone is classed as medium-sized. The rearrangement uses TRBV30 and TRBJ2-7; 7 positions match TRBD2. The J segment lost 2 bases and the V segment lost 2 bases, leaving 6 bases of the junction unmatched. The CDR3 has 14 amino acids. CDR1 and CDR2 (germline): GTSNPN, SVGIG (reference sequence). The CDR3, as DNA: TGTGCCTGGAGTCACGGACTAGGAACCTACGAGCAGTACTTC. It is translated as CAWSHGLGTYEQYF.

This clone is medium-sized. CDR3 sequence reads: CARSSRQGHLYGYTF. CDR3 bases: TGTGCCAGAAGCTCCCGCCAGGGGCACCTCTATGGCTACACCTTC. The chain joins TRBV7-5 to TRBJ1-2; the D call in the table, TRBD1, was not verified against the DNA. TRBV7-5 represents a pseudogene. The CDR3 runs 15 residues.

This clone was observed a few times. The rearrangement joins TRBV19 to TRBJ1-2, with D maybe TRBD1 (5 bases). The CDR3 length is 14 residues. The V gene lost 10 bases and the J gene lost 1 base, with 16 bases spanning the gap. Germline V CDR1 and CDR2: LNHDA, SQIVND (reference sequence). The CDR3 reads CATEDSLNNYGYTF. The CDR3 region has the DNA TGTGCCACGGAAGACAGCCTTAATAACTATGGCTACACCTTC.

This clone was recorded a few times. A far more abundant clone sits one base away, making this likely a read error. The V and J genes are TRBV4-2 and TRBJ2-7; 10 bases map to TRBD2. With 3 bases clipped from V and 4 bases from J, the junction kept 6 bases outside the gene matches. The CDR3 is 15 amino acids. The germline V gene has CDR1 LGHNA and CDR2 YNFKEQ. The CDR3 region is CASSQALAGEYEQYF. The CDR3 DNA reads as TGTGCCAGCAGCCAGGCTCTAGCGGGAGAATACGAGCAGTACTTC.

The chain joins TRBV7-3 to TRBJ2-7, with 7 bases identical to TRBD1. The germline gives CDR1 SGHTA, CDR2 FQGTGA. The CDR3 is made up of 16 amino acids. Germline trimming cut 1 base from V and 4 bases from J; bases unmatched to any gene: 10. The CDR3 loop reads CASSLKPWDSLYEQYF. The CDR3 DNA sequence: TGTGCCAGCAGCTTAAAACCCTGGGACAGCTTATACGAGCAGTACTTC.

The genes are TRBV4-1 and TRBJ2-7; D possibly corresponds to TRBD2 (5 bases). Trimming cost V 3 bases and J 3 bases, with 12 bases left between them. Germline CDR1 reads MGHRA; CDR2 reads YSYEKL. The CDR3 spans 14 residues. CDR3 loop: CASSHGGGNYEQYF. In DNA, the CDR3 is TGCGCCAGCAGCCACGGCGGAGGAAACTACGAGCAGTACTTC.

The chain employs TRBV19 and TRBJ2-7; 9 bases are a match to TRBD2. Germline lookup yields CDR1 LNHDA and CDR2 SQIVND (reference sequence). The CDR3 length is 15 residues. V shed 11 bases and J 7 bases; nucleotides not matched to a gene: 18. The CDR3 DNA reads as TGTGCCCACCACCGGTTCTGCGGGAGGGCTGGGGAGCAGTACTTC. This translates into CAHHRFCGRAGEQYF.

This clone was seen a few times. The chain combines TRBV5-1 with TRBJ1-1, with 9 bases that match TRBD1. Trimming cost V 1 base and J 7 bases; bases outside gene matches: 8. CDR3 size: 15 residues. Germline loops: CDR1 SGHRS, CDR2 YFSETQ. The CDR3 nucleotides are TGCGCCAGCAGCTTGACAACAGGGGGCGACGGTGAAGCTTTCTTT. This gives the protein CASSLTTGGDGEAFF.

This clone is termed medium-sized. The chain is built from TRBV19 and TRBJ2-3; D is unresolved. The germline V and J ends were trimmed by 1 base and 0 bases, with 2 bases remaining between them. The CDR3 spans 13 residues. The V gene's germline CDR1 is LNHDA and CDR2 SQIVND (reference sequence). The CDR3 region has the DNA TGTGCCAGTAGTATAGCGAGCACAGATACGCAGTATTTT. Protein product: CASSIASTDTQYF.

The DNA of the CDR3 is TGTGCCAGCAGCGCGGACGGGAGCTCTGGAAACACCATATATTTT. It specifies CASSADGSSGNTIYF. This rearrangement joins TRBV7-2 to TRBJ1-3; D is undetermined. Trimming stripped 5 bases from V and 0 bases from J, with 11 bases between. The CDR3 is made up of 15 amino acids. Germline CDR1 reads SGHTA; CDR2 reads FQGNSA.

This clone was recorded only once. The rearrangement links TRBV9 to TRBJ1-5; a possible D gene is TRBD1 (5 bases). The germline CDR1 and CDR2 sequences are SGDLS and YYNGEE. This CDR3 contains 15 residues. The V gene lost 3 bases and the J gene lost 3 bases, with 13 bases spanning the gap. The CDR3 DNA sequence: TGTGCCAGCAGCGCCGACGGGGGTGACAATCAGCCCCAGCATTTT. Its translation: CASSADGGDNQPQHF. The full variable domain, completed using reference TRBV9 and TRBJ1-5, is DSGVTQTPKHLITATGQRVTLRCSPRSGDLSVYWYQQSLDQGLQFLIQYYNGEERAKGNILERFSAQQFPDLHSELNLSSLELGDSALYFCASSADGGDNQPQHFGDGTRLSIL.